The clone carrying this TCR beta chain turned up a few times. Its target is unknown. Addition of a universal primer site occurred through template switching, and cDNA carried unique molecular identifiers. TCRdb re-called the 5' RACE reads with MiXCR, one entry per CDR3 protein. This sample has approximately 680,000 distinct CDR3 sequences, with around 7.4% found just once. This sample was included in a study of identical twins. Study-wide results and limits: In cord blood, abundant beta clonotypes had fewer insertions; memory showed no trend. Within twin pairs, the out-of-frame alpha sequences they shared showed excess low generation probability.

The same data also went into a second study, on yellow fever vaccine responses in identical twins. That paper adds: As reported, the vaccine T cell response of twins seemed partly convergent and partly personalized.

Sequencing was carried out using PBMCs. This receptor was taken from a woman aged 18-29 years in good health.

Written as DNA, the CDR3 is TGTGCCACAGGCAGAGGGGGAGCGCCCGAGCAGTTCTTC. Translating gives CATGRGGAPEQFF. The chain employs TRBV10-3 and TRBJ2-1; possibly TRBD1 for D (6 bases). This CDR3 contains 13 residues. V gave up 10 bases and J gave up 10 bases, with 20 bases separating them. Germline CDR1 ENHRY, CDR2 SYGVKD.